This T cell receptor (beta chain) stems from a study of blood T cell repertoires in COVID-19. The CDR3 runs to 19 residues. With V trimmed by 2 bases and J by 0 bases, 13 bases remained unmatched. Germline-derived CDR1 and CDR2 are SGHTA and FQGNSA. Per the original methods: Amplified reference gene primers provided the basis for estimating nucleated cell counts. Sequencing used immunoSEQ multiplex PCR; TCRdb keeps in-frame clones, though not all of them. V, J and clone size were drawn from that table, and D and trimming were deduced from the DNA. The data show under 300,000 clones, 70% to 90% seen once.

The specimen sequenced was peripheral blood. This sequence originates from a woman aged 40 to 55 who had recovered from COVID-19. The chain joins TRBV7-2 to TRBJ2-7; 10 bases are a match to TRBD2. The CDR3 DNA sequence: TGTGCCAGCAGCTTATACTGGGATTTAGCGGGAGGCCCCTCCTACGAGCAGTACTTC. Its protein is CASSLYWDLAGGPSYEQYF.